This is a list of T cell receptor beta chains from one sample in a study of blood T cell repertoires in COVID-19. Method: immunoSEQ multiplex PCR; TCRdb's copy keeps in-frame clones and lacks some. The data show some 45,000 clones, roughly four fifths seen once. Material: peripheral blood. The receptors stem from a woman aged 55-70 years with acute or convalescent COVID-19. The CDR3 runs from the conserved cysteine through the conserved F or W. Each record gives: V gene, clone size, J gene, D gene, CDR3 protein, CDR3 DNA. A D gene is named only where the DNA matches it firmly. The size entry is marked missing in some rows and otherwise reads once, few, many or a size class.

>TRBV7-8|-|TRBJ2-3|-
CASSLSLAYRTQYF
TGTGCCAGCAGCCTGAGTCTAGCGTATCGTACGCAGTATTTT
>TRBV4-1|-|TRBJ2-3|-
CASSQSPVASRGDTQYF
TGCGCCAGCAGCCAAAGCCCCGTGGCTAGCAGAGGGGATACGCAGTATTTT
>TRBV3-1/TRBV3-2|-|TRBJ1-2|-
CASSNDRSGGYTF
TGTGCCAGCAGCAACGACAGGTCCGGGGGCTACACCTTC
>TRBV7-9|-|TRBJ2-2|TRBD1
CASSPRQGITGELFF
TGTGCCAGCAGCCCCAGACAGGGTATCACCGGGGAGCTGTTTTTT
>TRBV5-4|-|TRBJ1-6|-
CASSLFMEGNSPLHF
TGTGCCAGCAGCTTGTTCATGGAGGGCAATTCACCCCTCCACTTT
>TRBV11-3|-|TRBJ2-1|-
CASSLNQAHEQFF
TGTGCCAGCAGCTTAAATCAGGCTCATGAGCAGTTCTTC
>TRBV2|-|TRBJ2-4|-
CASSEAGGRGQNIQYF
TGTGCCAGCAGTGAAGCGGGGGGGCGGGGCCAAAACATTCAGTACTTC
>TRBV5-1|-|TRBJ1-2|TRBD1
CASSGSGTGAIYGYTF
TGCGCCAGCAGCGGGTCCGGGACAGGGGCTATTTATGGCTACACCTTC
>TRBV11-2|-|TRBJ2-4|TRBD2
CASSLVAGGIAKNIQYF
TGTGCCAGCAGCTTAGTCGCGGGGGGGATAGCCAAAAACATTCAGTACTTC
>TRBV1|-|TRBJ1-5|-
CTSSQRTGGDNQPQHF
TGCACCAGCAGCCAGAGGACAGGGGGCGACAATCAGCCCCAGCATTTT
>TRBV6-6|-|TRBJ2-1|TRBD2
CASSRLAYEQFF
TGTGCCAGCAGCCGACTAGCCTATGAGCAGTTCTTC
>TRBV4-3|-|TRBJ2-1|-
CASSQDWGSWGGEQFF
TGCGCCAGCAGCCAAGATTGGGGATCATGGGGAGGTGAGCAGTTCTTC
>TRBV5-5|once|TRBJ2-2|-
CASGDLAISGGELFF
TGTGCCAGTGGAGACCTAGCTATCTCAGGCGGGGAGCTGTTTTTT
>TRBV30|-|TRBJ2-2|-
CAWSVRVGELFF
TGTGCCTGGAGTGTACGGGTCGGGGAGCTGTTTTTT
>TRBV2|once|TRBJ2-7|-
CASSEAEVTLYEQYF
TGTGCCAGCAGTGAAGCGGAGGTGACCCTTTACGAGCAGTACTTC
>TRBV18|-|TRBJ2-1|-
CASSRKTGINEQFF
TGTGCCAGCTCACGGAAGACGGGTATCAATGAGCAGTTCTTC
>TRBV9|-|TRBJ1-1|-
CASSDPGQNTEAFF
TGTGCCAGCAGCGACCCGGGACAGAACACTGAAGCTTTCTTT
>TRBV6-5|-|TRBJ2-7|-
CASSYKGPSYEQYF
TGTGCCAGCAGTTACAAGGGGCCCTCCTACGAGCAGTACTTC
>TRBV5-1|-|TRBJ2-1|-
CASSPGLRSGEQFF
TGCGCCAGCAGCCCGGGACTGAGGAGCGGGGAGCAGTTCTTC
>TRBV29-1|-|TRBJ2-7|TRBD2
CSATSGATYEQYF
TGCAGCGCAACTAGCGGGGCCACCTACGAGCAGTACTTC
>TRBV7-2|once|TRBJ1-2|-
CASSLRDNSGYTF
TGTGCCAGCAGCTTACGGGACAACAGCGGCTACACCTTC
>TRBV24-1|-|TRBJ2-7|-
CATSESGERYEQYF
TGTGCCACCAGTGAGTCAGGGGAGCGATACGAGCAGTACTTC
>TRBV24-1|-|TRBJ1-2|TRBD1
CATSEGDSFYGYTF
TGTGCCACCAGTGAGGGGGACAGCTTCTATGGCTACACCTTC
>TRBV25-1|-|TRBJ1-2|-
CASSDGQVVGYTF
TGTGCCAGCAGTGATGGGCAAGTGGTTGGCTACACCTTC
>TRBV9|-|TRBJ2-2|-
CASSDLPPGELFF
TGTGCCAGCAGCGATCTCCCCCCCGGGGAGCTGTTTTTT
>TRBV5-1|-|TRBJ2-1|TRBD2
CASSSSPSGGLGGEQFF
TGCGCCAGCAGCTCTTCCCCTAGCGGGGGGCTGGGGGGGGAGCAGTTCTTC
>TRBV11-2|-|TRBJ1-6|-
CASSPNWGGVDSPLHF
TGTGCCAGCAGCCCGAACTGGGGGGGTGTGGATTCACCCCTCCACTTT
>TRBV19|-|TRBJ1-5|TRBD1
CASSSGTGGGQPQHF
TGTGCCAGTAGTTCCGGGACAGGGGGCGGCCAGCCCCAGCATTTT
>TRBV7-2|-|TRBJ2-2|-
CASSLQLGAGELFF
TGTGCCAGCAGCCTACAGTTAGGGGCCGGGGAGCTGTTTTTT
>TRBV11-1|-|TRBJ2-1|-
CASSLASEQFF
TGTGCCAGCAGCTTAGCTAGTGAGCAGTTCTTC
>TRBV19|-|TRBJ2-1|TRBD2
CASSIRNSGGDSYNEQFF
TGTGCCAGTAGTATACGAAATTCGGGGGGGGACTCCTACAATGAGCAGTTCTTC
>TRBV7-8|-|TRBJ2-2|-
CASSPRKRADTGELFF
TGTGCCAGCAGCCCACGAAAGAGAGCGGACACCGGGGAGCTGTTTTTT
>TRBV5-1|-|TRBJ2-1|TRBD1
CASSRTGVGYNEQFF
TGCGCCAGCAGCCGGACAGGGGTGGGATACAATGAGCAGTTCTTC
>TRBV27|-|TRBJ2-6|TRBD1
CASSLYRTGTGANVLTF
TGTGCCAGCAGTTTATACCGGACAGGTACTGGGGCCAACGTCCTGACTTTC
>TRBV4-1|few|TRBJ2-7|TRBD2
CASSLTSGGSYEQYF
TGCGCCAGCAGCCTGACTAGCGGGGGTTCCTACGAGCAGTACTTC
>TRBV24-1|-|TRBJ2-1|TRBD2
CATSASGEQFF
TGTGCCACCAGTGCTAGCGGCGAGCAGTTCTTC
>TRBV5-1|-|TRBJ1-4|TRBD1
CASSTDRVKLFF
TGCGCCAGCAGCACGGACAGGGTAAAACTGTTTTTT
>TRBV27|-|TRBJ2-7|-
CASSTGTPPYEQYF
TGTGCCAGCAGTACCGGGACACCCCCCTACGAGCAGTACTTC
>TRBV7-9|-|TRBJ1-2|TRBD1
CASGKGQVYGYTF
TGTGCCAGCGGGAAAGGACAGGTCTATGGCTACACCTTC
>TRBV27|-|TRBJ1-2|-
CASSKDPGMGGYTF
TGTGCCAGCAGTAAAGACCCGGGGATGGGTGGCTACACCTTC
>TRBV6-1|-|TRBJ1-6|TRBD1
CASSELQGSSYNSPLHF
TGTGCCAGCAGTGAATTACAGGGGAGCTCCTATAATTCACCCCTCCACTTT
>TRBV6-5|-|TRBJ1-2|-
CASSYSGAGANYGYTF
TGTGCCAGCAGTTACTCTGGGGCGGGAGCTAACTATGGCTACACCTTC
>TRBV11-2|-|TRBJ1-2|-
CASSRDFANYGYTF
TGTGCCAGCAGCCGGGACTTCGCTAACTATGGCTACACCTTC
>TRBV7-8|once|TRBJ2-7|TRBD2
CASSLAQMPGLKGYEQYF
TGTGCCAGCAGCTTAGCCCAGATGCCGGGACTAAAAGGGTACGAGCAGTACTTC
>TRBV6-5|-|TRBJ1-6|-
CASSRAGALDSPLHF
TGTGCCAGCAGTAGAGCAGGGGCGCTTGATTCACCCCTCCACTTT
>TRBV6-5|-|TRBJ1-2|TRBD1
CASRTGSNYGYTF
TGTGCCAGCAGGACAGGGTCTAACTATGGCTACACCTTC
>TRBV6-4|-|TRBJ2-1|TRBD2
CASSSGTIDEQFF
TGTGCCAGCAGTTCCGGGACTATCGATGAGCAGTTCTTC
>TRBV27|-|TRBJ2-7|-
CASSYQEPGDGYEQYF
TGTGCCAGCAGTTACCAGGAACCGGGGGACGGGTACGAGCAGTACTTC
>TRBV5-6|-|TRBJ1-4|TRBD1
CASSPDRENEKLFF
TGTGCCAGCAGCCCGGACAGGGAAAATGAAAAACTGTTTTTT
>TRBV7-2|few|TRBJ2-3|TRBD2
CASSLIGGGTDTQYF
TGTGCCAGCAGCTTAATCGGGGGGGGCACAGATACGCAGTATTTT
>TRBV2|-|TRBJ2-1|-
CASRWLANEQFF
TGTGCCAGCAGATGGCTCGCCAATGAGCAGTTCTTC
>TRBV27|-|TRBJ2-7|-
CASNQRTLGEQYF
TGTGCCAGCAACCAACGGACACTGGGAGAGCAGTACTTC
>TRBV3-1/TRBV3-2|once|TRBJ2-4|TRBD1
CASSPLKVQGDWNIQYF
TGTGCCAGCAGCCCCCTCAAAGTACAGGGGGATTGGAACATTCAGTACTTC
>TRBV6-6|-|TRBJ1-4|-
CASRDMGPDEKLFF
TGTGCCAGCAGAGATATGGGGCCGGATGAAAAACTGTTTTTT